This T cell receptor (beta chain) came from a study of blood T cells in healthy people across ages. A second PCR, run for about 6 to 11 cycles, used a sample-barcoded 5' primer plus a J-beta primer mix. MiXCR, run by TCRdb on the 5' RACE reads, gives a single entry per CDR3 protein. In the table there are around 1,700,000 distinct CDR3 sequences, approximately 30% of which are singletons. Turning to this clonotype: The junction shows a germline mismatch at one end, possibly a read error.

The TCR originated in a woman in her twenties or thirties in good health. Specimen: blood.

This chain's CDR3 is CASSQDWGDQSQHF. For the CDR3, the DNA is TGTGCCAGCAGCCAAGATTGGGGCGATCAGTCCCAGCATTTT. The chain couples TRBV3-1 to TRBJ1-5, with a possible D match to TRBD1 (5 bases). Germline CDR1 LGHDT, CDR2 YNNKEL (reference sequence). This CDR3 contains 14 residues.